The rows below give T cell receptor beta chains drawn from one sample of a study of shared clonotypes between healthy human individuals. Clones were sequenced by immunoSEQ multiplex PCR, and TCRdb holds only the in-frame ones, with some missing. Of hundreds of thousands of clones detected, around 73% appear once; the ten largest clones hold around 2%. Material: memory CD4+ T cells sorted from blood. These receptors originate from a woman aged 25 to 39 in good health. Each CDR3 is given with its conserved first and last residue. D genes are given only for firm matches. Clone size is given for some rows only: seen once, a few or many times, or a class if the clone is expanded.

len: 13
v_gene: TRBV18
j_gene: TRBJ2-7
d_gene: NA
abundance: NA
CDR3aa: CASSPQGTYEQYF
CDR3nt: TGTGCCAGCTCACCGCAAGGGACCTACGAGCAGTACTTC

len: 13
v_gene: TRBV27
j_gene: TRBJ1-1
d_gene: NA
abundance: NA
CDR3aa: CASIPRGRGKAFF
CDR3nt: TGTGCCAGCATCCCCCGGGGGCGGGGGAAAGCTTTCTTT

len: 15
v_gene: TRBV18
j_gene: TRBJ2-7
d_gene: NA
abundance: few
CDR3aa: CASSPTAGQTYEQYF
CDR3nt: TGTGCCAGCTCACCAACTGCGGGACAGACCTACGAGCAGTACTTC

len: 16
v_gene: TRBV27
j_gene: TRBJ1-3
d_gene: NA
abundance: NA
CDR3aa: CASSEAGRVPGNTIYF
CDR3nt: TGTGCCAGCAGTGAAGCAGGGAGGGTTCCTGGAAACACCATATATTTT

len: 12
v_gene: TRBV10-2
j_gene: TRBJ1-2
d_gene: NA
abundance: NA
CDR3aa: CASLKANYGYTF
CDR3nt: TGCGCCAGCTTGAAAGCTAACTATGGCTACACCTTC

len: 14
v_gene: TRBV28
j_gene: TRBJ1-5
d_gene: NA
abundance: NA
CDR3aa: CASSFGVGNQPQHF
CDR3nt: TGTGCCAGCAGTTTTGGGGTCGGCAATCAGCCCCAGCATTTT

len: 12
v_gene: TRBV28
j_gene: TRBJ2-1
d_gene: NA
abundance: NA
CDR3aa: CASSSMYNEQFF
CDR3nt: TGTGCCAGCAGTAGTATGTACAATGAGCAGTTCTTC

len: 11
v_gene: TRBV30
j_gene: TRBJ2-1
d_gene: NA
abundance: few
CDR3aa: CAWSREYEQFF
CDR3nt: TGTGCCTGGAGCCGGGAATATGAGCAGTTCTTC

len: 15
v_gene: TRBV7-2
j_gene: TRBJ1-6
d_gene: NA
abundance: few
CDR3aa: CASSLVFGNNSPLHF
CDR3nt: TGTGCCAGCAGCTTAGTTTTTGGGAATAATTCACCCCTCCACTTT

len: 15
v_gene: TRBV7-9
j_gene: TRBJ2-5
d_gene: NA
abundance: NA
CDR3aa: CASSSGGQAVGAQYF
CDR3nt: TGTGCCAGCAGCTCAGGGGGGCAGGCCGTTGGGGCCCAGTACTTC

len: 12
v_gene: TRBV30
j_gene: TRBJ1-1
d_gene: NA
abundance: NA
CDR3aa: CAWRRGNTEAFF
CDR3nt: TGTGCCTGGAGAAGGGGGAACACTGAAGCTTTCTTT

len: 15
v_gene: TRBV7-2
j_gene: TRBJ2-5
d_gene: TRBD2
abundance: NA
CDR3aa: CASSLDSGLRGTQYF
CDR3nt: TGTGCCAGCAGCTTAGATAGCGGGCTGCGAGGGACCCAGTACTTC

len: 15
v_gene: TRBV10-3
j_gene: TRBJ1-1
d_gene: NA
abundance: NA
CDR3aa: CAISGRGAENTEAFF
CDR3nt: TGTGCCATCAGTGGGAGGGGGGCGGAGAACACTGAAGCTTTCTTT

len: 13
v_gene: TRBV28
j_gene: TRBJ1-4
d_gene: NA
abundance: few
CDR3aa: CASSLQGEGKLFF
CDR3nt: TGTGCCAGCAGTTTACAGGGTGAAGGAAAACTGTTTTTT

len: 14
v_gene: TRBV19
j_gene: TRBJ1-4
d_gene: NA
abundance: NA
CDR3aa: CASIDGSTNEKLFF
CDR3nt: TGTGCCAGTATCGACGGATCAACTAATGAAAAACTGTTTTTT

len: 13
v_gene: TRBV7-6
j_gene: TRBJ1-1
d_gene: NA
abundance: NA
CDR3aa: CASSSYINTEAFF
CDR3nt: TGTGCCAGCAGCTCGTACATAAACACTGAAGCTTTCTTT

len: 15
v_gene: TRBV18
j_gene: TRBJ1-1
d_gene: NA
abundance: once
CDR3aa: CASSPLGGQNTEAFF
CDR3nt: TGTGCCAGCTCACCACTCGGGGGGCAGAACACTGAAGCTTTCTTT

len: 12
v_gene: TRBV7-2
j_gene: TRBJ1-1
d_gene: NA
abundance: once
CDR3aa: CASSLEYTEAFF
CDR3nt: TGTGCCAGCAGCTTAGAATACACTGAAGCTTTCTTT

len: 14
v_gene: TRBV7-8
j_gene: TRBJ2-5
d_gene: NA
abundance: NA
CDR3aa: CASSLRGRGETQYF
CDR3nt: TGTGCCAGCAGCTTAAGGGGAAGAGGCGAGACCCAGTACTTC

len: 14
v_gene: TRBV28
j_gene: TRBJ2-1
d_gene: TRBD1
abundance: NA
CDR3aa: CASFPQGLYNEQFF
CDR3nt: TGTGCCAGCTTCCCACAGGGGCTCTACAATGAGCAGTTCTTC

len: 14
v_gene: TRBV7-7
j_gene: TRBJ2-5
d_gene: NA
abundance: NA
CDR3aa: CASSPNRGAETQYF
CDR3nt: TGTGCCAGCAGCCCAAATAGGGGGGCAGAGACCCAGTACTTC

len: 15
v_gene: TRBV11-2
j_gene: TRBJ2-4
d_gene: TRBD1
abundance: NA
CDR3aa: CASSLHPDRVNIQYF
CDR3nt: TGTGCCAGCAGCCTCCATCCGGACAGGGTCAACATTCAGTACTTC

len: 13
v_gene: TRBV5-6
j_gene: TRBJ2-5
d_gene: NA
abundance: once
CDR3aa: CASSLLDQETQYF
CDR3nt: TGTGCCAGCAGCTTGCTCGACCAAGAGACCCAGTACTTC

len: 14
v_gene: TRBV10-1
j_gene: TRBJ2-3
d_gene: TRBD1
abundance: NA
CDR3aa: CASRRGQPRDTQYF
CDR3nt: TGCGCCAGCAGAAGGGGACAGCCGAGGGATACGCAGTATTTT

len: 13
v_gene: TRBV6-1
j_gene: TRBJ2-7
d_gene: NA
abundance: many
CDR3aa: CASSSTVNYEQYF
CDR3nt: TGTGCCAGCAGCTCGACAGTAAACTACGAGCAGTACTTC

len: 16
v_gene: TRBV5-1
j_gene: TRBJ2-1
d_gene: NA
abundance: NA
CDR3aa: CASSPIGHGPANEQFF
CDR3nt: TGCGCCAGCAGCCCCATAGGCCACGGTCCCGCCAATGAGCAGTTCTTC

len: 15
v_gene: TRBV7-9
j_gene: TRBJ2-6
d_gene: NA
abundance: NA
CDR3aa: CASSFGPPGANVLTF
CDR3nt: TGTGCCAGCAGCTTTGGACCCCCTGGGGCCAACGTCCTGACTTTC

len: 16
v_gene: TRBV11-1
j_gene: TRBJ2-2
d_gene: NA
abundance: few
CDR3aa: CASSSSEGRGTGELFF
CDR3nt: TGTGCCAGCAGCTCCTCCGAGGGGCGCGGCACCGGGGAGCTGTTTTTT

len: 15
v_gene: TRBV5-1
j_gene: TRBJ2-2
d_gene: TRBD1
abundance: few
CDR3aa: CASSSGDRDTGELFF
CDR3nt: TGCGCCAGCAGCTCCGGAGACAGGGACACCGGGGAGCTGTTTTTT

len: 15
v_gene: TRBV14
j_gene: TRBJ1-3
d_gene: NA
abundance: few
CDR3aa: CASSRGRGSGNTIYF
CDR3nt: TGTGCCAGCAGTCGAGGTAGAGGCTCTGGAAACACCATATATTTT

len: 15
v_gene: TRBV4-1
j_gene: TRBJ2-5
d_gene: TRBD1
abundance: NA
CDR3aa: CASSQGTGGLETQYF
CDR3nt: TGCGCCAGCAGCCAAGGGACAGGCGGGTTAGAGACCCAGTACTTC

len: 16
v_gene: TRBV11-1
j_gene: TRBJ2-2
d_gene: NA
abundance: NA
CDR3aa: CASSSRDVAYTGELFF
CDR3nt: TGTGCCAGCAGCTCCCGGGACGTGGCATACACCGGGGAGCTGTTTTTT

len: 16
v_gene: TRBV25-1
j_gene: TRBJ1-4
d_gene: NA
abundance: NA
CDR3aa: CASSEWGRGPNEKLFF
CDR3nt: TGTGCCAGCAGTGAATGGGGGCGCGGGCCTAATGAAAAACTGTTTTTT

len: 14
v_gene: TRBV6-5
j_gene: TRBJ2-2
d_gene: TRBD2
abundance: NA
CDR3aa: CASTQAGSRGELFF
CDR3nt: TGTGCCAGCACCCAAGCGGGGTCTAGAGGGGAGCTGTTTTTT

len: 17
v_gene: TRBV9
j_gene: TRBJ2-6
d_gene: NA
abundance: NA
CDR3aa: CASSVAVSGSGANVLTF
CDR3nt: TGTGCCAGCAGCGTAGCGGTGTCTGGGTCTGGGGCCAACGTCCTGACTTTC

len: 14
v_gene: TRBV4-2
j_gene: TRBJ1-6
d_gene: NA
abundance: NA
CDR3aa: CASSQDINNSPLHF
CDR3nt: TGTGCCAGCAGCCAGGATATTAATAATTCACCCCTCCACTTT

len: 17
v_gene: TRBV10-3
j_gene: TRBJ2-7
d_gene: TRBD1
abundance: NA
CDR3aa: CAISDFLDRGRRHEQYF
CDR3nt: TGTGCCATCAGTGATTTCCTGGACAGGGGGCGCCGCCACGAGCAGTACTTC

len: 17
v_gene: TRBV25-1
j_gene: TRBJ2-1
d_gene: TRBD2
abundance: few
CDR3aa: CASSEGRLAGLDNEQFF
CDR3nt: TGTGCCAGCAGTGAAGGGAGACTAGCGGGGTTAGACAATGAGCAGTTCTTC

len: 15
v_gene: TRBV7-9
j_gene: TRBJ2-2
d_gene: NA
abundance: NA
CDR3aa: CASRFNSANTGELFF
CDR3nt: TGTGCCAGCAGATTCAACAGCGCGAACACCGGGGAGCTGTTTTTT

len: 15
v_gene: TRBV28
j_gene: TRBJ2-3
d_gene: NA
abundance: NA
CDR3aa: CASSFQGLVTDTQYF
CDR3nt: TGTGCCAGCAGTTTTCAGGGACTCGTTACAGATACGCAGTATTTT

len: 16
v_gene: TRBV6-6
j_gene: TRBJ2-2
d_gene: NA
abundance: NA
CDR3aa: CASSYLGLGLTGELFF
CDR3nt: TGTGCCAGCAGTTACCTCGGGCTGGGTTTAACCGGGGAGCTGTTTTTT